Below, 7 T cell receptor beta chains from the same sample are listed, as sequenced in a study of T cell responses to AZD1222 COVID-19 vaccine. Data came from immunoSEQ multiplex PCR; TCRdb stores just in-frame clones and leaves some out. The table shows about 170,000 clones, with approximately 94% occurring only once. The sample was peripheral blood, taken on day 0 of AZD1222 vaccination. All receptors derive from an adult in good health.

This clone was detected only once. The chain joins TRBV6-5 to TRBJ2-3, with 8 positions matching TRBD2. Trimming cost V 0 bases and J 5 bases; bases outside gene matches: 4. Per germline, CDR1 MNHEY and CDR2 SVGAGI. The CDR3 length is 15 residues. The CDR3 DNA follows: TGTGCCAGCAGTTACTCGGGTCTAGCGGGAGATACGCAGTATTTT. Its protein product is CASSYSGLAGDTQYF.

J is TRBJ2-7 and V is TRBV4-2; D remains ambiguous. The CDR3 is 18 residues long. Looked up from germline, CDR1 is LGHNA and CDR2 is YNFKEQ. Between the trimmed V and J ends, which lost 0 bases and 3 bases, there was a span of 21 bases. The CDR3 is CASSQDRLGLGSGYEQYF. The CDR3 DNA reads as TGTGCCAGCAGCCAAGATCGGTTAGGTCTTGGCTCGGGCTACGAGCAGTACTTC.

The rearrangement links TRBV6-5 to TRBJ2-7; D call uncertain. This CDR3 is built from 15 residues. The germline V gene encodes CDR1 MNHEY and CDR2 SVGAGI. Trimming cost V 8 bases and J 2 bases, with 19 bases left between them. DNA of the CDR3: TGTGCCAGCGCAGGTGGAGCAGGATTTCCCTACGAGCAGTACTTC. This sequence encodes CASAGGAGFPYEQYF.

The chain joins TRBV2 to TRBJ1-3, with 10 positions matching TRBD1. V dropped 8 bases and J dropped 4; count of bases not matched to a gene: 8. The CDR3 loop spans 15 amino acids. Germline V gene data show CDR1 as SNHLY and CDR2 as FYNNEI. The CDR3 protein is CASSRDRGPGNTIYF. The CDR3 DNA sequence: TGTGCCAGCTCCAGGGACAGGGGACCAGGAAACACCATATATTTT.

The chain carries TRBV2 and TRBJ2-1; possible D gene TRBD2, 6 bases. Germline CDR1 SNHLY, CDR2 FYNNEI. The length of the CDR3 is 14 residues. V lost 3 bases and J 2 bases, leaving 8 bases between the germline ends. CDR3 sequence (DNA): TGTGCCAGCAGTGACGGCGGGACCTACAATGAGCAGTTCTTC. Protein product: CASSDGGTYNEQFF.

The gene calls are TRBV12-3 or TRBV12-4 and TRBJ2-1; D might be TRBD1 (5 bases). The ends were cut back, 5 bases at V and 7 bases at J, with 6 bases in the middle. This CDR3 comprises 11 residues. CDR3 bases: TGTGCCAGCAGTCCAGGGAATGAGCAGTTCTTC. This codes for CASSPGNEQFF.

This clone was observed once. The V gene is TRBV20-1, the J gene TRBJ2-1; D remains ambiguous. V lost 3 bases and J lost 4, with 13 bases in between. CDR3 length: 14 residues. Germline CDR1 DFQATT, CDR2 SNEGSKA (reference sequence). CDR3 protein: CSASLALGYNEQFF. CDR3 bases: TGCAGTGCTAGTTTGGCACTGGGATACAATGAGCAGTTCTTC.